A selection of T cell receptor beta chains follows, all from one sample in a study of T cells of healthy individuals. TCRdb fed the 5' RACE reads into MiXCR, producing one record per CDR3 protein. The sample has around 40,000 distinct CDR3 sequences, 4% to 5.5% seen once; the top ten hold over 9%. All receptors come from a human donor in good health. The CDR3 runs from the conserved cysteine through the conserved F or W. Each record gives: V gene, J gene, clone size, D gene, CDR3 protein, CDR3 DNA. D genes are given only for firm matches. Clone size is stated in some rows and not others, as once, few, many or a class when expanded.

>TRBV11-1|TRBJ2-7|many|.
CASSPPRYEQYF
TGTGCCAGCAGCCCGCCCCGCTACGAGCAGTACTTC
>TRBV4-2|TRBJ1-6|.|TRBD1
CASSQGTDRAYNSPLHF
TGTGCCAGCAGCCAAGGGACGGACAGGGCCTATAATTCACCCCTCCACTTT
>TRBV12-3/TRBV12-4|TRBJ1-5|many|TRBD1
CASTLQGGNQPQHF
TGTGCCAGCACCCTACAGGGGGGCAATCAGCCCCAGCATTTT
>TRBV7-9|TRBJ1-5|.|.
CASSLAPENQPQHF
TGTGCCAGCAGCTTAGCCCCAGAAAATCAGCCCCAGCATTTT
>TRBV29-1|TRBJ1-5|many|.
CSVDAGCQPQHF
TGCAGCGTTGATGCGGGGTGTCAGCCCCAGCATTTT
>TRBV29-1|TRBJ2-5|many|.
CSVVGGFRETQYF
TGCAGCGTTGTCGGCGGTTTTCGGGAGACCCAGTACTTC
>TRBV10-3|TRBJ2-1|few|TRBD2
CAISGILAGEDNEQFF
TGTGCCATCAGTGGCATTCTAGCGGGAGAGGACAATGAGCAGTTCTTC
>TRBV30|TRBJ2-2|many|.
CAWSVRGMITGELFF
TGTGCCTGGAGTGTGCGGGGCATGATCACCGGGGAGCTGTTTTTT
>TRBV9|TRBJ2-5|many|.
CASSVGAIQETQYF
TGTGCCAGCAGCGTAGGGGCCATTCAAGAGACCCAGTACTTC
>TRBV24-1|TRBJ2-3|many|.
CATSDGQGNLDTQYF
TGTGCCACCAGTGATGGCCAGGGTAACTTGGATACGCAGTATTTT